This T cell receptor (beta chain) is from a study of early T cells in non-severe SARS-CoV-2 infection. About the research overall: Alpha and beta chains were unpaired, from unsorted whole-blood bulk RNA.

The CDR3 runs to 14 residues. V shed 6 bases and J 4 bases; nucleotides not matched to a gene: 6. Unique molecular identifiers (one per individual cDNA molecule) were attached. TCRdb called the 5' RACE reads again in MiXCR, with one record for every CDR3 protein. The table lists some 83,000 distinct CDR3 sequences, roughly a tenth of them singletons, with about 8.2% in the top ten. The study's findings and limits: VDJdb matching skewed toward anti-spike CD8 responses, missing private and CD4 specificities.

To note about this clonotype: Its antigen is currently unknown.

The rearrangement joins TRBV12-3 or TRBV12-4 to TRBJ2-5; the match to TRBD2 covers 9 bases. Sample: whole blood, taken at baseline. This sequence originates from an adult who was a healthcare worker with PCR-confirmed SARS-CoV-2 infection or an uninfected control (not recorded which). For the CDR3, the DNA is TGTGCCAGCAGACTTAGCGGGAGCGCAGAGACCCAGTACTTC. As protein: CASRLSGSAETQYF.